The sequence of this T cell receptor (beta chain) was determined in a study of T cells in women clearing cervical HPV infection. Study details: Blood came at first lesion visit for cases, post-clearance for controls. Only a few women had HLA typing results available.

Some clones are missing from TCRdb's copy, which holds only in-frame ones; the method was immunoSEQ multiplex PCR. The sample totals 20,000 to 25,000 clones; its top ten clones hold 4% to 5.5%. Study outcomes and limitations: It is unknown whether associations predate infection; no effector/memory or HPV-specific sorting. Repertoire richness, not evenness, was significantly elevated in CIN3+ cases versus controls.

Turning to this clone: Its target is unknown. With the read ending 3 residues before the CDR3 end, the germline J gene is used to fill in that end.

The CDR3 is 13 amino acids. Trimming left V 5 bases short and J 2 bases short, with 10 bases between. Germline loops: CDR1 KGHSH, CDR2 LQKENI. The sample comprised blood buffy coat. This clonotype was obtained from a woman aged 18 to 75 with a cervical HPV16 infection that either progressed to CIN3+ or cleared (not recorded which). The rearrangement uses TRBV18 and TRBJ2-7; tentative D call: TRBD1 (6 bases). CDR3 protein: CASSSSGAYEQYF. The CDR3 DNA, read in part, is TGTGCCAGCTCATCCTCAGGGGCCTACGAG.